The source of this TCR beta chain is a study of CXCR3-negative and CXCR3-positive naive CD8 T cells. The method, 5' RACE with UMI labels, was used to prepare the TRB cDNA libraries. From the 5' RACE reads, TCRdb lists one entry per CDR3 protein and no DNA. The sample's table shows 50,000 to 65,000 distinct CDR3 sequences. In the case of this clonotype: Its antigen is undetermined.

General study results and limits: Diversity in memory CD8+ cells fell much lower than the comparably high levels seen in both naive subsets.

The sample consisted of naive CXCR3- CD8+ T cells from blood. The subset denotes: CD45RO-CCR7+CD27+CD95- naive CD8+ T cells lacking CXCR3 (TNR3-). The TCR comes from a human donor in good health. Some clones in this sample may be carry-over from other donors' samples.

The CDR3 sequence: CASSQALVPGNIQYF. V is TRBV14 and J is TRBJ2-4; there is no DNA to check the TCRdb D call of TRBD1. This CDR3 comprises 15 residues. Germline CDR1 and CDR2: SGHDN and FVKESK.